This T cell receptor beta chain was observed in a study of CD8 T cells in Susac syndrome. With random hexamers, about 0.5 to 1 ug RNA was reverse transcribed. TCRdb reprocessed the immunoSEQ multiplex PCR reads with MiXCR, giving one entry per CDR3 protein. The table has some 120,000 distinct CDR3 sequences, around 94% seen once; the top ten hold approximately 0.2%. The material sequenced was CD8+ T cells from PBMCs. The receptor was derived from a human donor with Susac syndrome.

CDR3 nucleotide sequence: TGTGCCAGCAGCGCCGGACAGCAAGAGACCCAGTACTTC. It codes for CASSAGQQETQYF. This chain connects TRBV11-2 to TRBJ2-5; maybe TRBD1 (6 bases). CDR3 size: 13 residues. Deletions cut 5 bases from V and 2 bases from J, with 9 bases between. Germline V gene data show CDR1 as SGHAT and CDR2 as FQNNGV.